This T cell receptor (beta chain) came from a study of cytotoxic CD8 clonotypes in ibrutinib-treated CLL. TCRdb's copy holds only in-frame clones and misses some; the assay was immunoSEQ multiplex PCR. The profile shows roughly 300,000 clones, 76% of them singletons. The CDR3 has 14 amino acids. Germline V gene data show CDR1 as SGDLS and CDR2 as YYNGEE. V dropped 4 bases and J dropped 0 bases, with 8 bases sitting between them. V and J are TRBV9 and TRBJ1-5; D is ambiguous. The source material was PBMCs, sampled at disease progression, from a patient treated with ibrutinib. This clonotype was sampled from a human donor with chronic lymphocytic leukemia. CDR3 sequence: CASSPGVSNQPQHF. The CDR3, as DNA: TGTGCCAGCAGCCCCGGGGTTAGCAATCAGCCCCAGCATTTT.